These 10 T cell receptor beta chains share one sample of origin, sequenced in a study of shared clonotypes between healthy human individuals (dated by TCRdb to 2018 to 2021). Libraries were built with the immunoSEQ multiplex PCR assay. TCRdb carries this immuneACCESS record with in-frame sequences only. Its versions omit some clonotypes, under half of them owing to an unresolved V gene in the studies checked, with the rest unexplained. The sample records hundreds of thousands of clones, about 96% of which are singletons. In total, the top ten clones hold about 0.064% of the sample. Source material: naive CD4+ T cells sorted from blood. The meaning of the sample's cell subset or site label: CD45RA+ positively selected. Source of these receptors: a woman aged 25 to 45 in good health.

CDR3 DNA sequence: TGTGCCAGCAGCCTTCGACAGGGGGCCCTTTACGAGCAGTACTTC. It is translated as CASSLRQGALYEQYF. This chain links TRBV7-2 with TRBJ2-7; 10 bases match TRBD1. The germline V gene encodes CDR1 SGHTA and CDR2 FQGNSA. V shed 5 bases and J 4 bases; nucleotides not matched to a gene: 8. The CDR3 sequence is 15 residues long. The full variable domain, completed using reference TRBV7-2 and TRBJ2-7, is GAGVSQSPSNKVTEKGKDVELRCDPISGHTALYWYRQSLGQGLEFLIYFQGNSAPDKSGLPSDRFSAERTGGSVSTLTIQRTQQEDSAVYLCASSLRQGALYEQYFGPGTRLTVT.

This clone was counted once. The gene calls are TRBV21-1 and TRBJ2-2; the listed D gene, TRBD2, was not tested against the DNA. TRBV21-1 is a pseudogene segment. The CDR3 is made up of 17 amino acids. For the CDR3, the DNA is TGTGCCAGCAACCGGACTAGCGGGAAGCCGAACACCGGGGAGCTGTTTTTT. Protein product: CASNRTSGKPNTGELFF.

This sequence joins TRBV7-2 and TRBJ2-2; 7 nucleotides match TRBD1. CDR1 and CDR2 (germline): SGHTA, FQGNSA. V lost 5 bases, J lost 6 bases, and 6 bases stayed unmatched. This CDR3 is 14 amino acids long. The CDR3 protein is CASSTRQGAGELFF. The CDR3 region has the DNA TGTGCCAGCAGCACCCGACAGGGTGCCGGGGAGCTGTTTTTT.

The chain uses TRBV7-8 and TRBJ2-7; TRBD2 matches at 13 bases. V dropped 5 bases and J dropped 3; count of bases not matched to a gene: 16. The CDR3 extends over 19 amino acids. Per germline, CDR1 SGHVS and CDR2 FQNEAQ. CDR3 bases: TGTGCCAGCAGCAAACCCCCGGGACTAGCGGGATTCCAGAACTACGAGCAGTACTTC. Its protein product is CASSKPPGLAGFQNYEQYF. The whole variable domain, filled in from reference TRBV7-8 and TRBJ2-7, reads GAGVSQSPRYKVAKRGQDVALRCDPISGHVSLFWYQQALGQGPEFLTYFQNEAQLDKSGLPSDRFFAERPEGSVSTLKIQRTQQEDSAVYLCASSKPPGLAGFQNYEQYFGPGTRLTVT.

This clone was found once. The J gene is TRBJ1-4, the V gene TRBV11-2; 7 bases fit TRBD1. Unmatched junction bases numbered 3, after V lost 1 base and J lost 7 bases. This CDR3 region has 14 residues. CDR1 is SGHAT and CDR2 is FQNNGV in the germline V gene. The CDR3 nucleotides are TGTGCCAGCAGCTTAGGGACAGGAATTGAAAAACTGTTTTTT. Its translation is CASSLGTGIEKLFF.

The genes are TRBV5-4 and TRBJ2-3; 7 bases fit TRBD2. Germline values: CDR1 SGHNT, CDR2 YYREEE (reference sequence). V lost 4 bases, J lost 0 bases, and 20 bases stayed unmatched. The CDR3 is 20 amino acids. The CDR3 nucleotides are TGTGCCAGCAGCCGAACCATAAGGCTGGGGCGGGAGTCGAGCACAGATACGCAGTATTTT. Translated, it gives CASSRTIRLGRESSTDTQYF.

This clone occurred once. The gene calls are TRBV5-1 and TRBJ1-4, with D tentatively TRBD1 (6 bases). The CDR3 length is 15 residues. V lost 5 bases and J 3 bases, leaving 14 bases between the germline ends. Looked up from germline, CDR1 is SGHRS and CDR2 is YFSETQ. As DNA, the CDR3 is TGCGCCAGCAGACAACAACAGGGAGCTAATGAAAAACTGTTTTTT. Its translation: CASRQQQGANEKLFF.

This chain connects TRBV19 to TRBJ2-1; D not certain. The V gene lost 6 bases and the J gene lost 5 bases, with 17 bases spanning the gap. The CDR3 is 15 residues long. CDR1 is LNHDA, CDR2 SQIVND, per germline (reference sequence). The CDR3, as DNA: TGTGCCAGTAGGAGTTTCCCAGACACAGACAATGAGCAGTTCTTC. Translated: CASRSFPDTDNEQFF.

The chain combines TRBV5-1 with TRBJ2-5; the D gene could be TRBD1 or TRBD2 (5 bases each). Trimming removed 3 bases from V and 0 bases from J, with 9 bases in between. The germline gives CDR1 SGHRS, CDR2 YFSETQ. The CDR3 spans 14 residues. The CDR3 spells CASSWDGNQETQYF. The CDR3, as DNA: TGCGCCAGCAGCTGGGACGGGAACCAAGAGACCCAGTACTTC.

This sequence joins TRBV19 and TRBJ2-1; D remains unclear. The germline V gene encodes CDR1 LNHDA and CDR2 SQIVND (reference sequence). Trimming took 3 bases from V and 4 from J, leaving 1 base between them. The CDR3 consists of 11 residues. CDR3 protein: CASSMYNEQFF. CDR3 coding DNA: TGTGCCAGTAGTATGTACAATGAGCAGTTCTTC.